Here is one T cell receptor (beta chain) with its context. What it binds is unknown. These data originate in a study of T cell responses to AZD1222 COVID-19 vaccine. Broader study findings: Two AZD1222 doses significantly raised spike-specific TCR breadth and depth over controls. Donors were mostly white British, more females; clonal diversity possibly underestimated.

This table comes from immunoSEQ multiplex PCR, and its TCRdb copy is limited to in-frame clones, with some not included. The sample has tens of thousands of clones, nearly 90% seen once. Trimming removed 3 bases from V and 0 bases from J; junction bases left unmatched: 8. CDR3 length equals 18 residues. Germline V gene lookup returns CDR1 SGDLS and CDR2 YYNGEE. The TCR originated in an adult who received the AZD1222 COVID-19 vaccine. Material: peripheral blood, obtained 28 days after the second AZD1222 dose. The rearrangement uses TRBV9 and TRBJ2-1, with TRBD1 identical over 11 bases. CDR3 region: CASSEGTGGLGSYNEQFF. The DNA of the CDR3 is TGTGCCAGCAGCGAGGGGACAGGGGGACTGGGCTCCTACAATGAGCAGTTCTTC.